These 8 T cell receptor beta chains share one sample of origin, sequenced in a study of T cells in Graves' hyperthyroidism and ophthalmopathy. The investigators amplified TCR beta CDR3 regions from RNA transcripts. An initial round of RT-PCR targeting the TCR CDR3 relied on the HTBI primer set. Each CDR3 protein gets one entry after TCRdb re-called the multiplex PCR reads with MiXCR. The data hold 660,000 or so distinct CDR3 sequences, with about 20% observed a single time. Sample: blood. These receptors originate from a young man with Graves' ophthalmopathy.

The genes are TRBV12-3 or TRBV12-4 and TRBJ2-7, with TRBD2 matching over 11 bases. V gave up 3 bases and J gave up 5 bases; unmatched junction bases: 15. The length of the CDR3 is 18 residues. CDR3 region: CASSLGLAALEWDNEQYF. CDR3 DNA sequence: TGTGCCAGCAGTTTGGGACTAGCGGCCTTGGAGTGGGACAACGAGCAGTACTTC.

As concerns this clonotype: A junction boundary mismatches the germline segment, possibly from a read error. The chain recombines TRBV7-9 with TRBJ2-5; D might be TRBD1 (6 bases). Looked up from germline, CDR1 is SEHNR and CDR2 is FQNEAQ (reference sequence). This CDR3 has 14 amino acids. For the CDR3, the DNA is TGTGCCAGCAGCTCCGGGACATCCCAAGAGACCCCGTACTTC. It yields the protein CASSSGTSQETPYF.

This clonotype was observed at least ten times. The chain joins TRBV28 to TRBJ1-1, with TRBD1 matching over 7 bases. V lost 5 bases and J lost 3; bases outside the gene matches: 9. Germline assignment: CDR1 MDHEN and CDR2 SYDVKM. The CDR3 loop spans 15 amino acids. CDR3 nucleotide sequence: TGTGCCAGCAGTGGGACAGCTAAAGGGGACACTGAAGCTTTCTTT. Amino acid sequence: CASSGTAKGDTEAFF.

The V and J genes are TRBV29-1 and TRBJ1-1, with TRBD1 matching over 9 bases. Germline V gene sequence: CDR1 SQVTM, CDR2 ANQGSEA. The CDR3 is 13 residues long. V gave up 5 bases and J gave up 2 bases; unmatched junction bases: 3. Written as DNA, the CDR3 is TGCAGCGTTAGGGGACAGGGAAACACTGAAGCTTTCTTT. Protein: CSVRGQGNTEAFF. Variable domain in full (rest from reference TRBV29-1 and TRBJ1-1): SAVISQKPSRDICQRGTSLTIQCQVDSQVTMMFWYRQQPGQSLTLIATANQGSEATYESGFVIDKFPISRPNLTFSTLTVSNMSPEDSSIYLCSVRGQGNTEAFFGQGTRLTVV.

The gene calls are TRBV19 and TRBJ2-5, with D perhaps assigned TRBD1 or TRBD2 (5 bases each). Trimming took off 3 bases at V and 1 base at J, with 12 bases between the two ends. This CDR3 is 15 amino acids long. Germline assignment: CDR1 LNHDA and CDR2 SQIVND (reference sequence). CDR3 loop: CASSIPGASQETQYF. For the CDR3, the DNA is TGTGCCAGTAGTATCCCCGGGGCGTCCCAAGAGACCCAGTACTTC.

This clonotype was seen repeatedly, ten times or more. This chain links TRBV2 with TRBJ2-5; D is ambiguous. V was cut by 0 bases and J by 5 bases, with 7 bases left in between. The CDR3 contains 13 residues. Germline V CDR1 and CDR2: SNHLY, FYNNEI. The CDR3 here is CASSEAMDETQYF. The CDR3 nucleotides read TGTGCCAGCAGTGAAGCAATGGATGAGACCCAGTACTTC.

With regard to this clonotype: A clone one base away is much larger, so this may be a read error. V usage is TRBV12-3 or TRBV12-4 and J usage is TRBJ1-1; D gene uncertain. The length of the CDR3 is 14 residues. V lost 3 bases to trimming and J lost 6 bases, with 14 bases between them. DNA of the CDR3: TGTGCCAGCAGTTTGCGGACCCAAGGACCTGAAGCTTTCTTT. Its translation: CASSLRTQGPEAFF.

This clonotype was seen at least ten times. The rearrangement uses TRBV6-1 and TRBJ2-7; 9 bases match TRBD1. The germline V gene encodes CDR1 MNHNS and CDR2 SASEGT. V trimming: 10 bases; J trimming: 5 bases; junction bases outside the gene matches: 15. This CDR3 spans 15 amino acids. CDR3 nucleotides: TGTGCCACCTCAAATCCGGGACAGGGCGGCGACGAGCAGTACTTC. Its translation is CATSNPGQGGDEQYF.